This T cell receptor (beta chain) was sequenced during a study of blood T cell repertoires in COVID-19. The germline CDR1 and CDR2 sequences are LNHDA and SQIVND (reference sequence). CDR3 length: 16 residues. With 2 bases clipped from V and 7 bases from J, the junction kept 7 bases outside the gene matches. Original data processing: Nucleated cell number was recorded as an estimate derived from reference gene primer amplification. Using immunoSEQ multiplex PCR, the repertoire was profiled, and TCRdb retains in-frame clones only, with some absent. V and J calls and clone size are as listed in that table; D and trimming were resolved from the DNA. The data show approximately 150,000 clones, about 88% seen once.

This clonotype originated in a woman of 80 years or more with acute or convalescent COVID-19. This rearrangement joins TRBV19 to TRBJ1-6; 8 nucleotides line up with TRBD1. Sequenced material: peripheral blood. CDR3: CASSINRDRRNSPLHF. As DNA, the CDR3 is TGTGCCAGTAGTATAAACCGGGACAGGAGGAATTCACCCCTCCACTTT.